This entry lists 13 T cell receptor beta chains sequenced from one sample in a study of cytomegalovirus exposure and HLA in healthy donors. Assay used: immunoSEQ multiplex PCR; TCRdb lists only in-frame clones, some missing. Of roughly 70,000 clones listed, over 95% were seen once; the top ten hold over 2%. The sequenced material came from PBMCs. The receptors were gathered from a man aged 18-30 years in good health and CMV-seronegative.

This clone was observed a few times. V gene TRBV19 combines with J gene TRBJ1-5; D perhaps matches TRBD1 (5 bases). The germline V gene has CDR1 LNHDA and CDR2 SQIVND (reference sequence). CDR3 size: 16 residues. V gave up 5 bases and J gave up 1 base, with 15 bases separating them. The CDR3: CASSWRVGGSNQPQHF. The CDR3 bases are TGTGCCAGTAGTTGGAGGGTTGGGGGAAGCAATCAGCCCCAGCATTTT.

The chain employs TRBV5-5 and TRBJ1-2; the D gene is possibly TRBD1 (6 bases). CDR1 SGHKS and CDR2 YYEKEE come from the germline V gene (reference sequence). The CDR3 loop spans 14 amino acids. The V end was cut by 0 bases, the J end by 4 bases, with 10 bases between. The chain's CDR3 is CASSLGQGLYGYTF. In DNA form, the CDR3 reads TGTGCCAGCAGCTTGGGGCAGGGGCTCTATGGCTACACCTTC.

V gene TRBV18 combines with J gene TRBJ2-3; 10 bases are a match to TRBD2. J gave up 5 bases and V 4 bases, and 9 bases lay outside the gene matches. CDR3 length: 16 amino acids. Germline assignment: CDR1 KGHSH and CDR2 LQKENI. CDR3 bases: TGTGCCAGCTCACTTCTAGCGGGAGAGGTACAAGATACGCAGTATTTT. It yields the protein CASSLLAGEVQDTQYF.

The chain is built from TRBV7-9 and TRBJ2-1; 9 nucleotides match TRBD2. Germline V gene sequence: CDR1 SEHNR, CDR2 FQNEAQ (reference sequence). The CDR3 is 15 amino acids. V shed 4 bases, J shed 0 bases, and the junction held 1 base outside the gene matches. CDR3 loop: CASSSSGISYNEQFF. For the CDR3, the DNA is TGTGCCAGCAGCTCTAGCGGGATCTCCTACAATGAGCAGTTCTTC.

The V and J genes are TRBV28 and TRBJ1-6, with a tentative D call TRBD1 (5 bases). From germline, CDR1 is MDHEN and CDR2 SYDVKM. This CDR3 spans 13 amino acids. Trimming took off 11 bases at V and 9 bases at J, with 17 bases between the two ends. CDR3 amino acids: CAASSGTTSPLHF. CDR3 bases: TGTGCCGCGAGCTCCGGGACTACTTCACCCCTCCACTTT.

The chain uses TRBV7-6 and TRBJ2-5; 13 nucleotides match TRBD2. CDR1 SGHVS and CDR2 FNYEAQ come from the germline V gene. After removal of 5 bases from V and 1 base from J, the junction contained 7 bases not matched to a gene. The CDR3 is 17 amino acids. The CDR3 here is CASSLGLAGQSQETQYF. As DNA, the CDR3 is TGTGCCAGCAGCCTGGGACTAGCGGGGCAATCCCAAGAGACCCAGTACTTC.

To note about this clone: Germline and junction disagree at one end, which may indicate a read error. This chain joins TRBV7-7 and TRBJ1-4; 8 bases map to TRBD1. CDR1 is SSHAT, CDR2 FNYEAQ, per germline (reference sequence). The CDR3 loop spans 13 amino acids. Here the CDR3 DNA reads TGTGCTAGCAGTCCTGACAGGGGCGAAAAACTGTTTTTT. Translated, it gives CASSPDRGEKLFF.

The chain employs TRBV29-1 and TRBJ2-1, with 7 bases fitting TRBD1. The CDR3 is 16 amino acids. The germline V gene encodes CDR1 SQVTM and CDR2 ANQGSEA. The V segment lost 0 bases and the J segment 1 base; nucleotides outside the gene matches: 6. CDR3 DNA: TGCAGCGTTGAAGATGGTGGCAGGGGGTCCTACAATGAGCAGTTCTTC. Amino acids: CSVEDGGRGSYNEQFF.

The chain recombines TRBV6-5 with TRBJ1-1; no clear D gene. The germline V gene has CDR1 MNHEY and CDR2 SVGAGI. CDR3 size: 14 residues. V was pared by 6 bases and J by 3 bases, with 14 bases between. The CDR3 region has the DNA TGTGCCAGCAGCGGCGGATGGGGAGACACTGAAGCTTTCTTT. Translating it yields CASSGGWGDTEAFF.

V gene TRBV27 combines with J gene TRBJ2-3; D is unresolved. Germline V CDR1 and CDR2: MNHEY, SMNVEV (reference sequence). The V and J ends lost 3 bases and 6 bases respectively, with 10 bases between them. The CDR3 covers 13 residues. The CDR3 nucleotides are TGTGCCAGCAGTTTTTGGGCCCGGGATACGCAGTATTTT. This codes for CASSFWARDTQYF.

The chain uses TRBV28 and TRBJ2-7; 7 bases line up with TRBD1. CDR1 and CDR2 from the germline V gene are MDHEN and SYDVKM. CDR3 length equals 14 residues. V lost 3 bases, J lost 7 bases, and 9 bases stayed unmatched. The chain's CDR3 is CASSLTTGLGEQYF. Here the CDR3 DNA reads TGTGCCAGCAGTTTGACGACAGGGCTAGGGGAGCAGTACTTC.

The CDR3 DNA reads as TGTGCCAGCAGAACGGGACAGGATGCAGCCGGGGAGCTGTTTTTT. This codes for CASRTGQDAAGELFF. The gene calls are TRBV27 and TRBJ2-2; the match to TRBD1 covers 8 bases. The trim removed 6 bases at V and 6 bases at J, leaving 9 bases unmatched. The CDR3 runs to 15 residues. Germline CDR1 is MNHEY and CDR2 is SMNVEV (reference sequence).

V usage is TRBV5-4 and J usage is TRBJ2-5; 9 bases are shared with TRBD2. With V trimmed by 0 bases and J by 5 bases, 2 bases remained unmatched. Germline V gene sequence: CDR1 SGHNT, CDR2 YYREEE (reference sequence). This CDR3 has 14 residues. The CDR3 coding sequence is TGTGCCAGCAGCTTGGCTAGCGGGATCGAGACCCAGTACTTC. Encoded protein: CASSLASGIETQYF.